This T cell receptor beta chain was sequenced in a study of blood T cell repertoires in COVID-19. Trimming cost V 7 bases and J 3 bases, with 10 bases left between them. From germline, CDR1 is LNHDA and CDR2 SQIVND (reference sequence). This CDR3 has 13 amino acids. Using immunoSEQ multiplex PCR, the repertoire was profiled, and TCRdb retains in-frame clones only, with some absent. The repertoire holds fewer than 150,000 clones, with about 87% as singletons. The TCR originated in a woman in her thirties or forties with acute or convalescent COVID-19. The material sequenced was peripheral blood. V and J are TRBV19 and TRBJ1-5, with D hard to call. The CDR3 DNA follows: TGTGCCAGTACGGGAAGTTTCAATCAGCCCCAGCATTTT. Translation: CASTGSFNQPQHF.